Listed below are T cell receptor beta chains from one sample, sequenced in a study of blood T cells in healthy people across ages. TCRdb processed the 5' RACE reads anew with MiXCR; each CDR3 protein has one entry. This sample carries about 1,400,000 distinct CDR3 sequences, around two fifths of them seen once, and the ten largest clones take around 8%. Material for sequencing was blood. These receptors came from a woman between 18 and 29 years old in good health. Each CDR3 is given with its conserved first and last residue. D genes are given only for firm matches. Clone sizes are given selectively: once, few, many, or a class where the clone is expanded.

abundance	v_gene	d_gene	j_gene	CDR3nt	CDR3aa
few	TRBV7-9	NA	TRBJ1-5	TGTGCCAGCAGCTTAGCGTGGGTATCAGATAGCAATCAGCCCCAGCATTTT	CASSLAWVSDSNQPQHF
NA	TRBV2	NA	TRBJ2-7	TGTGCCAGCAGGGCAGTAAGCTCCTACGAGCAGTACTTC	CASRAVSSYEQYF
NA	TRBV7-9	NA	TRBJ2-7	TGTGCCAGCAGTCATCCGGGCCCTCTCTCCTACGAGCAGTACTTC	CASSHPGPLSYEQYF
few	TRBV18	NA	TRBJ2-7	TGTGCCAGCTCACCAACCCCCGGGCCACCAAACTACGAGCAGTACTTC	CASSPTPGPPNYEQYF
NA	TRBV7-2	TRBD2	TRBJ2-3	TGTGCCAGCAGCTTAGGGGGACTAGCGGGGCAGTATTTT	CASSLGGLAGQYF
NA	TRBV6-2/TRBV6-3	NA	TRBJ1-5	TGTGCCAGCGGGCCCTCCGACCTCTATAGCAATCAGCCCCAGCATTTT	CASGPSDLYSNQPQHF
few	TRBV20-1	NA	TRBJ1-2	TGCAGTGCTAGAGGACGGACCGACTATGGCTACACCTTC	CSARGRTDYGYTF
NA	TRBV20-1	NA	TRBJ2-4	TGCAGTGCTAGAGGGTTTATGGAGAACATTCAGTACTTC	CSARGFMENIQYF
NA	TRBV2	NA	TRBJ2-1	TGTGCCAGCAACCCCTACAATGAGCAGTTCTTC	CASNPYNEQFF
many	TRBV20-1	NA	TRBJ2-1	TGCAGTGCTAGAGACCTTAGCGGCTCCTACAATGAGCAGTTCTTC	CSARDLSGSYNEQFF
NA	TRBV27	NA	TRBJ2-7	TGTGCCAGCCGAGCTGATCGGACAGACATCTACGAGCAGTACTTC	CASRADRTDIYEQYF
NA	TRBV11-2	NA	TRBJ2-6	TGTGCCAGCAGCCTATCCCCGACTGGGGCCAACGTCCTGACTTTC	CASSLSPTGANVLTF
NA	TRBV5-4	NA	TRBJ2-5	TGTGCCAGCAGCGGAGAGCCTAGTGGGTACCAAGAGACCCAGTACTTC	CASSGEPSGYQETQYF
NA	TRBV20-1	NA	TRBJ2-3	TGCAGTGCTAGAGACAGAAACACAGATACGCAGTATTTT	CSARDRNTDTQYF
NA	TRBV4-1	TRBD1	TRBJ1-3	TGCGCCAGCAGCCACGCTAAGACAGGGGAGGCAGGAAACACCATATATTTT	CASSHAKTGEAGNTIYF
NA	TRBV4-1	NA	TRBJ2-1	TGCGCCAGCAGCCAGGGCCCCCGCGATGAGCAGTTCTTC	CASSQGPRDEQFF
NA	TRBV4-1	TRBD2	TRBJ2-5	TGCGCCAGCAGCCAAGATAAGGCTAGCGGGGGGCAAGAGACCCAGTACTTC	CASSQDKASGGQETQYF
few	TRBV20-1	NA	TRBJ2-7	TGCAGTGCCATCGACCGGGACCGAAGTTCCTACGAGCAGTACTTC	CSAIDRDRSSYEQYF
NA	TRBV3-1	NA	TRBJ2-1	TGTGCCAGCAGCCACGCATTTAATCATACAGGGAAGGTAACAGAGTTCTTC	CASSHAFNHTGKVTEFF
NA	TRBV4-1	TRBD1	TRBJ1-1	TGCGCCAGCAGCCAAGAAGGGACAGGAATCACTGAAGCTTTCTTT	CASSQEGTGITEAFF
few	TRBV10-3	NA	TRBJ2-5	TGTGCCATCGGGGGGCAAGACCAAGAGACCCAGTACTTC	CAIGGQDQETQYF
NA	TRBV10-3	TRBD2	TRBJ2-1	TGTGCCATCAGTGAGTCACTAGCGGGAGGCTCCTACGAGCAGTTCTTC	CAISESLAGGSYEQFF
NA	TRBV24-1	NA	TRBJ2-1	TGTGCCACCAGTCGTAGCGGCAGTCGCAATGAGCAGTTCTTC	CATSRSGSRNEQFF
NA	TRBV3-1	NA	TRBJ2-4	TGTGCCAGCAGCCAAGAGAGAGAGCGACGAGAGCAGTACTTC	CASSQERERREQYF
few	TRBV4-2	NA	TRBJ2-5	TGTGCCAGCAGCCAAGTGTTGGGAGAGACCCAGTACTTC	CASSQVLGETQYF
few	TRBV6-1	TRBD1	TRBJ2-7	TGTGCCAGCAGGGTACCGGGACAGGGCTACGAGCAGTACTTC	CASRVPGQGYEQYF
NA	TRBV12-3/TRBV12-4	NA	TRBJ1-2	TGTGCCAGCAGAGAGGAGGGCCTAGGTGGCTACACCTTC	CASREEGLGGYTF
few	TRBV2	TRBD2	TRBJ2-5	TGTGCCAGCAGTGAAGATTCTAGCGGCTGGGTGGAGACCCAGTACTTC	CASSEDSSGWVETQYF
few	TRBV20-1	TRBD1	TRBJ2-1	TGCAGTGCTAGAATAGGGGGCGGAAGCTACAATGAGCAGTTCTTC	CSARIGGGSYNEQFF
NA	TRBV5-5	NA	TRBJ1-5	TGTGCCAGCAGCTTTTTCAGTAGCAATCAGCCCCAGCATTTT	CASSFFSSNQPQHF
NA	TRBV28	NA	TRBJ2-1	TGTGCCAGCACCCTTTCCAGGGAATTGAATGAGCAGTTCTTC	CASTLSRELNEQFF
NA	TRBV12-3/TRBV12-4	NA	TRBJ2-3	TGTGCCAGCAGTTTCGTGGCATCTAGCGCAGATACGCAGTATTTT	CASSFVASSADTQYF
once	TRBV7-2	TRBD1	TRBJ2-7	TGTGCCAGCAGCTCAGGGACAGGTGGGAAGGAGCAGTACTTC	CASSSGTGGKEQYF
NA	TRBV7-9	TRBD1	TRBJ2-5	TGTGCCAGCAGCTTCCAGGACAGGGTGGAGACCCAGTACTTC	CASSFQDRVETQYF
NA	TRBV28	NA	TRBJ2-7	TGTGCCAGCAGGGGCGGGGTCACCTACGAGCAGTACTTC	CASRGGVTYEQYF